The entry below gives a single TCR beta chain sequence along with its context. Its antigen is not yet known. No quality values exist for individual bases; no much larger clone is one base distant. This entry comes from a study of blood T cell repertoires in COVID-19 (dated by TCRdb to between 2020 and 2021). Regarding the complete study: Samples from collaborators originated in the United States, Italy and Spain and spanned both the acute and convalescent phases of COVID-19. A de-identified subject ID, COVID-19 status, age in years and sex were almost always included in the sample metadata. The material from the prospective study consisted of cDNA or gDNA derived from T cells, B-cell-depleted T cells, or PBMCs. Deeply sampled blood TCRbeta repertoires from subjects exposed to, actively infected with, or recovered from COVID-19 were included in the dataset. Where available, HLA class I and class II types were obtained from metadata supplied by the sample provider rather than from assay-based typing. The samples were drawn from two sources: the first 160 participants of the ongoing ImmuneRACE study, and some 1,300 subjects contributed by 6 global collaborators. The repertoires were released in a freely available public database intended as a resource for research on the immune response to SARS-CoV-2. The full study reports these points: Clinical and demographic metadata were provided uncurated, with the amount varying by source and participant.

TCRbeta CDR3 regions were amplified from genomic DNA by means of the immunoSEQ Assay, a bias-controlled multiplex PCR. In the authors' own workflow: Within the assay, amplification of reference gene primers was used to estimate how many nucleated cells each sample contained. To quantify the absolute abundance of each unique TCRbeta CDR3 rearrangement, sequence reads were collapsed and filtered. For each sample, productive Simpson clonality was calculated as the square root of Simpson's diversity index over productive rearrangements. TCRdb re-hosts the immuneACCESS table, in-frame sequences only. Its copies lack some clones; in the studies checked, an unresolved V gene accounts for under half of them, and the cause for the rest is not known. V and J calls and clone size are as listed in that table; D and trimming were resolved from the DNA. For this sample there are about 160,000 clones; roughly 85% appear just once. 3% to 3.5% of the sample is held by the ten biggest clonotypes.

V gives up 0 bases and J gives up 2 bases, and the segment between their germline ends measures 13 bases. Via the germline V gene (reference sequence), CDR1 is GTSNPN and CDR2 SVGIG. Inclusive of the bounding cysteine and phenylalanine, the CDR3 is 15 residues long. Only the CDR3 DNA is retained, 45 bases long and in frame from the first base. Whole blood was collected in K2EDTA tubes by collaborating institutions according to the institutions' own protocols. For TCRbeta analysis, collaborator samples were shipped as frozen whole blood, as isolated PBMCs, or as DNA extracted from either sample type.

The source is a human donor with acute or convalescent COVID-19. The donor label of this sample is uncertain. Sequencing was performed on peripheral blood. Rearrangement joined TRBV30 to TRBJ1-2; TRBD1 might be the D gene, on 6 matching bases. This receptor has the CDR3 CAWSVQGSINYGYTF. The sequence in DNA is TGTGCCTGGAGTGTACAGGGCTCTATCAACTATGGCTACACCTTC.